This T cell receptor beta chain was captured by sequencing in a study of blood T cell repertoires in COVID-19. In the study's own analysis: Amplification from reference gene primers served as the basis for estimated nucleated cell counts. Profiling relied on immunoSEQ multiplex PCR, and the TCRdb table lists in-frame clones only, not all of them. The DNA was the basis for D and trimming; V, J and clone size are from that table. The sample gives some 270,000 clones, 86% of which show up once; around 9% is in the top ten. The CDR3 loop spans 15 amino acids. The V segment lost 3 bases and the J segment 8 bases; nucleotides outside the gene matches: 10. Germline V lookup: CDR1 MNHNS, CDR2 SASEGT.

This chain joins TRBV6-1 and TRBJ2-3; 8 bases are a match to TRBD2. The TCR comes from a middle-aged man with active or convalescent COVID-19. Material for sequencing was peripheral blood. CDR3 DNA sequence: TGTGCCAGCAGTGACCGGGGATCTCGGGGGGGTACGCAGTATTTT. It encodes CASSDRGSRGGTQYF.